The clone carrying this T cell receptor beta chain was observed a few times. The sample originates from a study of beta chain features in type 1 diabetes. Researchers reported sorting CD4+ naive, central memory, regulatory and stem cell-like memory cells via CD45RO/CCR7/CD25/CD127/CD95/CD27. The investigators reverse transcribed all of the isolated RNA, so they sequenced expressed TCRB transcripts. The assay was immunoSEQ multiplex PCR, and TCRdb's table has in-frame clones only and misses some. The data show under 300,000 clones, with roughly 8% seen just once and approximately 0.93% held by the top ten. Germline V lookup: CDR1 MDHEN, CDR2 SYDVKM. The CDR3 is 15 residues long. Trimming shortened V by 2 bases and J by 3 bases, and 11 bases separated the two germline ends.

What was sequenced was central memory CD4+ T cells from blood. This TCR was sampled from a woman aged 18-29 years in good health. The chain carries TRBV28 and TRBJ1-5, with D possibly matching TRBD1 (6 bases). The DNA for the CDR3 is TGTGCCAGCAGTTTACCGCGGACAGCCAATCAGCCCCAGCATTTT. It specifies CASSLPRTANQPQHF.